Given below is one T cell receptor beta chain in context. The antigen remains undetermined. This specimen belongs to a study of cytomegalovirus exposure and HLA in healthy donors. The CDR3 contains 14 residues. V lost 4 bases and J lost 3; bases outside the gene matches: 4. Per the germline V gene, CDR1 is MNHNS and CDR2 is SASEGT. Study-level results: A prior analysis recorded that most TCR beta V segments were productive about 87% or about 30% of the time.

PCR amplification relied on 60 Vbeta primers (plus 13 Jbeta primers). Here immunoSEQ multiplex PCR was the method, and the copy in TCRdb shows in-frame clones only, minus some. The sample records 100,000 or so clones, about 76% being singletons. Sequenced sample: PBMCs. The chain carries TRBV6-1 and TRBJ2-7; 9 nucleotides agree with TRBD1. The receptor's source is a man between 25 and 39 years old in good health and CMV-seropositive. The DNA of the CDR3 is TGTGCCAGCAGTGTCCGGACAGGGGTCTACGAGCAGTACTTC. The encoded protein is CASSVRTGVYEQYF.